This T cell receptor (beta chain) was obtained from a study of blood T cell repertoires in COVID-19. Study background: Material from acute and convalescent COVID-19 was sourced from the United States, Italy and Spain. T cells, B-cell-depleted T cells, or PBMCs supplied cDNA or gDNA.

The V gene's germline CDR1 is MDHEN and CDR2 SYDVKM. Trimming took 5 bases from V and 3 from J, leaving 13 bases between them. CDR3 length: 14 amino acids. In the original processing: Amplification from reference gene primers served as the basis for estimated nucleated cell counts. TCRdb keeps only in-frame clones here, not all; method: immunoSEQ multiplex PCR. V and J calls and clone size are copied from that table; D and trimming were computed from the DNA. The table lists some 200,000 clones, 86% of them singletons, with approximately 3.5% in the top ten. The rearrangement links TRBV28 to TRBJ1-2; tentative D call: TRBD1 (6 bases). The TCR was taken from a man aged 70 or older with acute or convalescent COVID-19. The source material was peripheral blood. CDR3 nucleotide sequence: TGTGCCAGCAGTGCAGGGGTGGTCTACTATGGCTACACCTTC. Translating it yields CASSAGVVYYGYTF.